This TCR beta chain was found in a study of blood T cell repertoires in COVID-19. In the study overall: Some COVID-19 samples were acute and others convalescent; all came from the United States, Italy and Spain.

The CDR3 runs to 16 residues. V lost 5 bases and J lost 6, with 22 bases in between. Germline V CDR1 and CDR2: KGHDR, SFDVKD. TCRdb keeps only in-frame clones here, not all; method: immunoSEQ multiplex PCR. The sample includes around 260,000 clones, about 85% of them seen just once. The V gene is TRBV24-1, the J gene TRBJ2-7, with D possibly matching TRBD1 (5 bases). The receptor was derived from a man aged 55 to 69 who had recovered from COVID-19. Sequenced input: peripheral blood. The CDR3 region is CATSAGSSGRRGEQYF. CDR3 coding DNA: TGTGCCACCAGTGCCGGATCCTCAGGGCGCCGCGGCGAGCAGTACTTC.